The rows below give T cell receptor beta chains drawn from one sample of a study of blood T cell repertoires in COVID-19. Repertoires were generated with immunoSEQ multiplex PCR, while TCRdb's copy carries only in-frame clones and drops some. The data show about 44,000 clones, about nine tenths seen once. Sequencing input: peripheral blood. The receptors were sampled from a human donor in a cohort sampled during active COVID-19. The CDR3 runs from the conserved cysteine through the conserved F or W. Fields, in order: CDR3 protein, CDR3 DNA, J gene, D gene, clone size, V gene. A D gene is named only where the DNA matches it firmly. Size values are once, few and many counts, or a class for expanded clones, and some rows have none.

cdr3_aa: CASSQGWAYEQYF; cdr3_nt: TGCGCCAGCAGCCAAGGGTGGGCGTACGAGCAGTACTTC; j_call: TRBJ2-7; d_call: NA; clone_size: NA; v_call: TRBV4-3
cdr3_aa: CASSREPILQETQYF; cdr3_nt: TGTGCCAGCAGCCGCGAACCTATCCTTCAAGAGACCCAGTACTTC; j_call: TRBJ2-5; d_call: NA; clone_size: once; v_call: TRBV6-5
cdr3_aa: CASSQGLSPSYNEQFF; cdr3_nt: TGCGCCAGCAGCCAAGGACTGTCCCCGTCCTACAATGAGCAGTTCTTC; j_call: TRBJ2-1; d_call: NA; clone_size: NA; v_call: TRBV4-1
cdr3_aa: CASSYGTGQLGGYTF; cdr3_nt: TGTGCCAGCAGTTACGGGACAGGCCAATTGGGTGGCTACACCTTC; j_call: TRBJ1-2; d_call: TRBD1; clone_size: few; v_call: TRBV6-5
cdr3_aa: CASSPTLVGNQPQHF; cdr3_nt: TGCGCCAGCAGCCCGACACTGGTCGGCAATCAGCCCCAGCATTTT; j_call: TRBJ1-5; d_call: NA; clone_size: few; v_call: TRBV4-1
cdr3_aa: CASSPTNYGYTF; cdr3_nt: TGTGCCAGCAGCCCGACAAACTATGGCTACACCTTC; j_call: TRBJ1-2; d_call: NA; clone_size: NA; v_call: TRBV5-4
cdr3_aa: CASSASGGPRNEQFF; cdr3_nt: TGCGCCAGCAGCGCTAGCGGGGGGCCCCGCAATGAGCAGTTCTTC; j_call: TRBJ2-1; d_call: TRBD2; clone_size: few; v_call: TRBV5-1
cdr3_aa: CASSTTGTGDGYTF; cdr3_nt: TGTGCCAGCAGCACCACTGGGACAGGGGATGGCTACACCTTC; j_call: TRBJ1-2; d_call: TRBD1; clone_size: NA; v_call: TRBV5-5
cdr3_aa: CASSPPGLNYGYTF; cdr3_nt: TGTGCCAGCTCACCACCGGGACTTAACTATGGCTACACCTTC; j_call: TRBJ1-2; d_call: NA; clone_size: few; v_call: TRBV18
cdr3_aa: CASSRGDRGRHSPLHF; cdr3_nt: TGTGCCAGCAGCCGAGGGGACAGGGGACGGCATTCACCCCTCCACTTT; j_call: TRBJ1-6; d_call: TRBD1; clone_size: NA; v_call: TRBV14
cdr3_aa: CASRGLTNEQFF; cdr3_nt: TGTGCCAGCAGGGGACTGACCAATGAGCAGTTCTTC; j_call: TRBJ2-1; d_call: NA; clone_size: NA; v_call: TRBV27
cdr3_aa: CASSNGGQGLEKLFF; cdr3_nt: TGTGCCAGCAGTAACGGGGGACAGGGTCTCGAAAAACTGTTTTTT; j_call: TRBJ1-4; d_call: TRBD1; clone_size: NA; v_call: TRBV28
cdr3_aa: CASKSPGGGDHEQYF; cdr3_nt: TGTGCCAGTAAAAGCCCCGGCGGGGGGGACCACGAGCAGTACTTC; j_call: TRBJ2-7; d_call: TRBD2; clone_size: NA; v_call: TRBV19
cdr3_aa: CASSSGTGGNQPQHF; cdr3_nt: TGTGCCAGCAGTTCCGGGACAGGGGGCAATCAGCCCCAGCATTTT; j_call: TRBJ1-5; d_call: TRBD1; clone_size: once; v_call: TRBV27
cdr3_aa: CASSWTGELFF; cdr3_nt: TGTGCCAGCAGTTGGACAGGGGAGCTGTTTTTT; j_call: TRBJ2-2; d_call: NA; clone_size: NA; v_call: TRBV6-2/TRBV6-3
cdr3_aa: CAISELSGGTDTQYF; cdr3_nt: TGTGCCATCAGTGAGTTGTCAGGGGGCACAGATACGCAGTATTTT; j_call: TRBJ2-3; d_call: NA; clone_size: NA; v_call: TRBV10-3
cdr3_aa: CASSPESDRDSQVYGYTF; cdr3_nt: TGCGCCAGCAGCCCAGAGAGCGACCGGGACTCCCAGGTCTATGGCTACACCTTC; j_call: TRBJ1-2; d_call: NA; clone_size: NA; v_call: TRBV4-1
cdr3_aa: CASSETGSGELFF; cdr3_nt: TGTGCCAGCAGCGAGACAGGGTCCGGGGAGCTGTTTTTT; j_call: TRBJ2-2; d_call: TRBD1; clone_size: NA; v_call: TRBV6-5
cdr3_aa: CASSYGPGHGELFF; cdr3_nt: TGTGCCAGCAGTTACGGCCCAGGGCACGGGGAGCTGTTTTTT; j_call: TRBJ2-2; d_call: NA; clone_size: NA; v_call: TRBV6-5
cdr3_aa: CASSLAMAVGSLKTQYF; cdr3_nt: TGTGCCAGCAGCTTAGCGATGGCAGTGGGGAGTTTAAAGACCCAGTACTTC; j_call: TRBJ2-5; d_call: NA; clone_size: NA; v_call: TRBV7-6
cdr3_aa: CASSQFVNTGELFF; cdr3_nt: TGTGCCAGCAGCCAATTCGTAAACACCGGGGAGCTGTTTTTT; j_call: TRBJ2-2; d_call: NA; clone_size: NA; v_call: TRBV3-1/TRBV3-2
cdr3_aa: CATSDRVQGAGYTF; cdr3_nt: TGTGCCACCAGTGATCGAGTACAGGGGGCCGGCTACACCTTC; j_call: TRBJ1-2; d_call: TRBD1; clone_size: NA; v_call: TRBV24-1
cdr3_aa: CASSPGLAGVGEQYF; cdr3_nt: TGCGCCAGCAGCCCGGGACTAGCGGGAGTAGGCGAGCAGTACTTC; j_call: TRBJ2-7; d_call: TRBD2; clone_size: NA; v_call: TRBV5-1
cdr3_aa: CATSRGEFYGYTF; cdr3_nt: TGTGCCACCAGCAGAGGGGAGTTCTATGGCTACACCTTC; j_call: TRBJ1-2; d_call: NA; clone_size: NA; v_call: TRBV15
cdr3_aa: CASSSGGGYFETQYF; cdr3_nt: TGTGCCAGTAGTTCCGGGGGAGGTTATTTTGAGACCCAGTACTTC; j_call: TRBJ2-5; d_call: NA; clone_size: NA; v_call: TRBV19
cdr3_aa: CASRRLGANEQFF; cdr3_nt: TGTGCCAGCAGAAGGTTAGGGGCCAATGAGCAGTTCTTC; j_call: TRBJ2-1; d_call: NA; clone_size: NA; v_call: TRBV2
cdr3_aa: CATSDRRGGPDTQYF; cdr3_nt: TGTGCCACCAGTGACCGCCGGGGGGGGCCAGATACGCAGTATTTT; j_call: TRBJ2-3; d_call: TRBD2; clone_size: NA; v_call: TRBV24-1
cdr3_aa: CASSPLWRTGRYGYTF; cdr3_nt: TGTGCCAGCAGCCCCCTTTGGAGGACAGGGCGGTATGGCTACACCTTC; j_call: TRBJ1-2; d_call: TRBD1; clone_size: NA; v_call: TRBV7-2
cdr3_aa: CASSSDRGDYSPLHF; cdr3_nt: TGTGCCAGCAGTTCCGACAGGGGGGATTATTCACCCCTCCACTTT; j_call: TRBJ1-6; d_call: TRBD1; clone_size: NA; v_call: TRBV7-2
cdr3_aa: CASSSLIAHEQFF; cdr3_nt: TGTGCCAGCAGCTCCCTGATAGCACATGAGCAGTTCTTC; j_call: TRBJ2-1; d_call: NA; clone_size: NA; v_call: TRBV7-2
cdr3_aa: CASSSSGGVYNEQFF; cdr3_nt: TGTGCCAGCAGCTCCAGCGGGGGGGTCTACAATGAGCAGTTCTTC; j_call: TRBJ2-1; d_call: TRBD2; clone_size: NA; v_call: TRBV6-5
cdr3_aa: CASSLKGQGVSEQYF; cdr3_nt: TGTGCCAGCAGCTTAAAAGGACAGGGGGTCTCCGAGCAGTACTTC; j_call: TRBJ2-7; d_call: TRBD1; clone_size: NA; v_call: TRBV11-2
cdr3_aa: CASSQGPWNTEAFF; cdr3_nt: TGCGCCAGCAGCCAAGGGCCTTGGAACACTGAAGCTTTCTTT; j_call: TRBJ1-1; d_call: NA; clone_size: NA; v_call: TRBV4-3
cdr3_aa: CASHTGAVGELFF; cdr3_nt: TGCGCCTCCCACACAGGGGCCGTGGGGGAGCTGTTTTTT; j_call: TRBJ2-2; d_call: TRBD1; clone_size: NA; v_call: TRBV5-1
cdr3_aa: CASTGPTSGGGETQYF; cdr3_nt: TGTGCCAGCACTGGCCCGACTAGCGGGGGGGGAGAGACCCAGTACTTC; j_call: TRBJ2-5; d_call: TRBD2; clone_size: NA; v_call: TRBV2
cdr3_aa: CASSRGRAGGLDTQYF; cdr3_nt: TGCGCCAGCAGCCGAGGGCGAGCGGGGGGGCTAGATACGCAGTATTTT; j_call: TRBJ2-3; d_call: TRBD2; clone_size: NA; v_call: TRBV4-3
cdr3_aa: CASSLWGNQETQYF; cdr3_nt: TGTGCCAGCAGCTTGTGGGGCAACCAAGAGACCCAGTACTTC; j_call: TRBJ2-5; d_call: NA; clone_size: NA; v_call: TRBV5-4
cdr3_aa: CASSPTGQGRRAFF; cdr3_nt: TGTGCCAGCTCACCTACCGGACAGGGGAGGAGAGCTTTCTTT; j_call: TRBJ1-1; d_call: TRBD1; clone_size: NA; v_call: TRBV18
cdr3_aa: CASSLQGQVGDTEAFF; cdr3_nt: TGTGCCAGCAGTTTACAGGGACAGGTGGGGGACACTGAAGCTTTCTTT; j_call: TRBJ1-1; d_call: TRBD1; clone_size: NA; v_call: TRBV6-2/TRBV6-3
cdr3_aa: CASSLMSLDEQFF; cdr3_nt: TGTGCCAGCAGTTTAATGAGCCTGGATGAGCAGTTCTTC; j_call: TRBJ2-1; d_call: NA; clone_size: NA; v_call: TRBV27
cdr3_aa: CASSWSGAYEQYF; cdr3_nt: TGTGCCAGCAGCTGGTCGGGAGCCTACGAGCAGTACTTC; j_call: TRBJ2-7; d_call: NA; clone_size: NA; v_call: TRBV5-4
cdr3_aa: CASRLQGRSTDTQYF; cdr3_nt: TGTGCCAGTAGGCTACAGGGACGGAGCACAGATACGCAGTATTTT; j_call: TRBJ2-3; d_call: NA; clone_size: NA; v_call: TRBV19
cdr3_aa: CASSLDGDPYF; cdr3_nt: TGTGCCAGCAGCTTAGACGGAGACCCGTACTTC; j_call: TRBJ2-5; d_call: NA; clone_size: once; v_call: TRBV11-2
cdr3_aa: CASSLVGGGSGELFF; cdr3_nt: TGCGCCAGCAGCTTGGTTGGAGGGGGCTCCGGGGAGCTGTTTTTT; j_call: TRBJ2-2; d_call: NA; clone_size: NA; v_call: TRBV5-1
cdr3_aa: CASSMTEISGNTIYF; cdr3_nt: TGTGCCAGTAGTATGACGGAGATCTCTGGAAACACCATATATTTT; j_call: TRBJ1-3; d_call: NA; clone_size: NA; v_call: TRBV19
cdr3_aa: CASGFGLDTTGELFF; cdr3_nt: TGTGCCAGCGGGTTCGGACTAGACACTACCGGGGAGCTGTTTTTT; j_call: TRBJ2-2; d_call: TRBD2; clone_size: NA; v_call: TRBV28
cdr3_aa: CASSLTSGGALETQYF; cdr3_nt: TGTGCCAGCAGCTTAACTAGCGGGGGGGCCTTAGAGACCCAGTACTTC; j_call: TRBJ2-5; d_call: TRBD2; clone_size: few; v_call: TRBV7-8
cdr3_aa: CATSKEYLRETQYF; cdr3_nt: TGTGCCACCAGCAAGGAGTACCTAAGAGAGACCCAGTACTTC; j_call: TRBJ2-5; d_call: NA; clone_size: NA; v_call: TRBV15
cdr3_aa: CASSLRGAAPRDNEQFF; cdr3_nt: TGTGCCAGCAGCTTGCGGGGGGCAGCTCCCAGGGACAATGAGCAGTTCTTC; j_call: TRBJ2-1; d_call: TRBD2; clone_size: NA; v_call: TRBV7-2
cdr3_aa: CGGGKGVYEQYF; cdr3_nt: TGTGGCGGGGGGAAAGGGGTTTACGAGCAGTACTTC; j_call: TRBJ2-7; d_call: TRBD2; clone_size: NA; v_call: TRBV30
cdr3_aa: CASSLVDGGTTDTQYF; cdr3_nt: TGCGCCAGCAGCTTGGTAGACGGGGGGACCACAGATACGCAGTATTTT; j_call: TRBJ2-3; d_call: TRBD2; clone_size: NA; v_call: TRBV5-1
cdr3_aa: CATSDSVVTSGNNEQFF; cdr3_nt: TGTGCCACCAGTGACTCTGTCGTGACTAGCGGCAACAATGAGCAGTTCTTC; j_call: TRBJ2-1; d_call: TRBD2; clone_size: NA; v_call: TRBV24-1
cdr3_aa: CASSPLAGGLRGTDTQYF; cdr3_nt: TGTGCCAGCAGCCCTCTAGCGGGGGGGCTGCGAGGCACAGATACGCAGTATTTT; j_call: TRBJ2-3; d_call: TRBD2; clone_size: NA; v_call: TRBV7-2
cdr3_aa: CASSSQSATGYGYTF; cdr3_nt: TGTGCCAGCAGCTCGCAGAGTGCGACAGGGTATGGCTACACCTTC; j_call: TRBJ1-2; d_call: TRBD1; clone_size: NA; v_call: TRBV7-2
cdr3_aa: CASSPSSGSQETQYF; cdr3_nt: TGCGCCAGCAGTCCCTCTTCCGGGTCCCAAGAGACCCAGTACTTC; j_call: TRBJ2-5; d_call: NA; clone_size: NA; v_call: TRBV4-3
cdr3_aa: CATSSRLAGGSETQYF; cdr3_nt: TGTGCCACCAGCAGTCGACTAGCGGGAGGGTCAGAGACCCAGTACTTC; j_call: TRBJ2-5; d_call: TRBD2; clone_size: NA; v_call: TRBV15
cdr3_aa: CASTYSPGLRSYEQYF; cdr3_nt: TGTGCCAGCACCTATTCCCCGGGACTGCGCTCCTACGAGCAGTACTTC; j_call: TRBJ2-7; d_call: NA; clone_size: NA; v_call: TRBV28
cdr3_aa: CSVGRLWGDYGYTF; cdr3_nt: TGCAGCGTTGGTAGACTTTGGGGGGACTATGGCTACACCTTC; j_call: TRBJ1-2; d_call: NA; clone_size: few; v_call: TRBV29-1
cdr3_aa: CASRPTSGGPYEQYF; cdr3_nt: TGTGCCAGCAGGCCGACTAGCGGGGGTCCCTACGAGCAGTACTTC; j_call: TRBJ2-7; d_call: TRBD2; clone_size: NA; v_call: TRBV5-4